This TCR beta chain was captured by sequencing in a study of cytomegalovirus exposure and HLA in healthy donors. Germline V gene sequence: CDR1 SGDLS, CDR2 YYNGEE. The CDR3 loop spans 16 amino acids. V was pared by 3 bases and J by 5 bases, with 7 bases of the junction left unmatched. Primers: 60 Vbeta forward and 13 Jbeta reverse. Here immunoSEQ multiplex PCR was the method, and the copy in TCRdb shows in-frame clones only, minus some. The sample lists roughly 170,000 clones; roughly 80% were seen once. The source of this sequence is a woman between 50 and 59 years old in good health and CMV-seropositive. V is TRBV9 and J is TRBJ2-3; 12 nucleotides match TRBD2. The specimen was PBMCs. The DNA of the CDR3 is TGTGCCAGCAGCGATTTGACTAGCGGGGGCGAAGATACGCAGTATTTT. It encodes CASSDLTSGGEDTQYF.